This T cell receptor beta chain was identified in a study of cytomegalovirus exposure and HLA in healthy donors. Study summary: Counted in an early data release were 65 million to 100 million unique TCRs from HLA-typed donors.

Concerning this clone itself: Antigen unknown.

In the PCR, 60 Vbeta and 13 Jbeta primers were used. TCRdb's copy holds only in-frame clones and misses some; the assay was immunoSEQ multiplex PCR. This table holds 250,000 to 350,000 clones, under 90% found once. The study's findings and limits: Accurate prediction of HLA-A and HLA-B alleles (for most subjects) was reportedly achieved from TCR beta sequences. Another analysis was done later, and it associated around 16,000 TCR beta sequences with HLA alleles at 0.05 false discovery rate.

The clonotype was recovered from a girl under 10 years old in good health and CMV-seronegative. Sequencing was done on a sample of PBMCs.

The CDR3 region is CASSWAMNNNSPLHF. In DNA, the CDR3 is TGTGCCAGCAGTTGGGCTATGAATAATAATTCACCCCTCCACTTT. This chain links TRBV28 with TRBJ1-6; no clear D gene. The CDR3 is 15 residues long. The V end was cut by 4 bases, the J end by 5 bases, with 12 bases between. The germline gives CDR1 MDHEN, CDR2 SYDVKM.